Presented here are 29 T cell receptor beta chains from one specimen sequenced in a study of CD8 T cells in ankylosing spondylitis. From the 5' RACE reads, TCRdb called clonotypes with MiXCR, one entry per CDR3 protein. The sample lists 150,000 to 200,000 distinct CDR3 sequences; roughly a third were seen once. What was sequenced was synovial fluid, either unsorted or a sorted T cell fraction (not recorded which). These receptor sequences come from a male donor with ankylosing spondylitis.

CDR3 loop: CASSLDKGDGYTF. CDR3 coding DNA: TGTGCCAGCAGCTTAGATAAGGGAGATGGCTACACCTTC. The V call is TRBV7-9, the J call TRBJ1-2; D is uncertain. Germline CDR1 SEHNR, CDR2 FQNEAQ (reference sequence). There are 13 residues in the CDR3. Trimming removed 1 base from V and 6 bases from J, with 9 bases in between.

In this sample, this clonotype turned up a few times. The rearrangement links TRBV20-1 to TRBJ2-1; TRBD1 is a possible D gene (6 bases). With 4 bases removed from V and 4 bases from J, the gap between germline ends came to 17 bases. CDR1 DFQATT and CDR2 SNEGSKA come from the germline V gene (reference sequence). The CDR3 runs to 15 residues. The CDR3 spells CSATSPGHSYNEQFF. The CDR3 nucleotides are TGCAGTGCTACAAGCCCGGGACATTCATACAATGAGCAGTTCTTC.

In this sample, this clonotype turned up a few times. The chain has TRBV16 and TRBJ2-2, with a tentative D call TRBD2 (5 bases). Per the germline V gene, CDR1 is KGHSY and CDR2 is FQNENV. This CDR3 has 14 residues. V was shortened by 2 bases and J by 4 bases, with 8 bases between the two germline ends. The CDR3 loop reads CASSQRGITGELFF. The CDR3 DNA follows: TGTGCCAGCAGCCAACGGGGAATCACCGGGGAGCTGTTTTTT.

This chain connects TRBV10-3 to TRBJ2-1, with TRBD2 identical over 7 bases. CDR3 length: 14 amino acids. Germline CDR1 is ENHRY and CDR2 is SYGVKD. With 4 bases clipped from V and 8 bases from J, the junction kept 8 bases outside the gene matches. The CDR3 loop is CAISGGRDGDEQFF. As DNA, the CDR3 is TGTGCCATCAGTGGCGGGAGAGACGGGGATGAGCAGTTCTTC.

This clonotype came up many times. V usage is TRBV28 and J usage is TRBJ1-1; 12 positions match TRBD1. In germline, CDR1 is MDHEN, CDR2 SYDVKM. This CDR3 spans 14 amino acids. Trimming took 4 bases from V and 6 from J; bases not matched to a gene: 3. The CDR3 reads CASSWGQGASEAFF. DNA of the CDR3: TGTGCCAGCAGTTGGGGACAGGGGGCGTCTGAAGCTTTCTTT.

V and J are TRBV6-5 and TRBJ2-2; D is unclear. Trimming removed 4 bases at V and 3 bases at J, with 9 bases between. This CDR3 spans 14 amino acids. Germline V gene lookup returns CDR1 MNHEY and CDR2 SVGAGI. The CDR3 sequence: CASSSPRDTGELFF. CDR3 coding DNA: TGTGCCAGCAGTTCCCCGCGAGACACCGGGGAGCTGTTTTTT.

This clonotype has a count of ten or more. The gene calls are TRBV30 and TRBJ1-2; D might be TRBD1 (5 bases). The germline gives CDR1 GTSNPN, CDR2 SVGIG (reference sequence). V was cut by 2 bases and J by 7 bases, with 8 bases left in between. The CDR3 has 11 residues. CDR3 sequence: CAWSWGGGYTF. CDR3 DNA sequence: TGTGCCTGGAGTTGGGGGGGTGGCTACACCTTC.

This chain uses TRBV20-1 with TRBJ2-1, with D possibly being TRBD1 (6 bases). Germline loops: CDR1 DFQATT, CDR2 SNEGSKA (reference sequence). The CDR3 extends over 14 amino acids. With 0 bases removed from V and 6 bases from J, the gap between germline ends came to 12 bases. In DNA form, the CDR3 reads TGCAGTGCTAGAGAGGCAGGACAGAGCAATGAGCAGTTCTTC. It codes for CSAREAGQSNEQFF.

This chain connects TRBV30 to TRBJ2-1; 9 nucleotides agree with TRBD2. Germline lookup yields CDR1 GTSNPN and CDR2 SVGIG (reference sequence). The CDR3 is 14 amino acids. V shed 3 bases and J 9 bases; nucleotides not matched to a gene: 9. In nucleotides, the CDR3 is TGTGCCTGGAGGGGAGCGGGAGGAAGGGGTGAGCAGTTCTTC. Translation gives CAWRGAGGRGEQFF.

This clonotype has a count of ten or more. The chain joins TRBV6-2 or TRBV6-3 to TRBJ2-2; D possibly corresponds to TRBD2 (6 bases). Trimming pared 7 bases from V and 0 bases from J, leaving 15 bases between. There are 16 residues in the CDR3. Germline lookup yields CDR1 MNHEY and CDR2 SVGEGT. The CDR3, as DNA: TGTGCCAGCACCTTCATAGCGGTAACGAACACCGGGGAGCTGTTTTTT. This sequence encodes CASTFIAVTNTGELFF.

This chain links TRBV27 with TRBJ1-4; 11 positions agree with TRBD1. The CDR3 covers 18 residues. Germline V gene data show CDR1 as MNHEY and CDR2 as SMNVEV (reference sequence). The trim removed 5 bases at V and 3 bases at J, leaving 11 bases unmatched. The CDR3 loop reads CASSTSRDRGAANEKLFF. The CDR3 DNA reads TGTGCCAGCAGTACCTCCCGGGACAGGGGGGCGGCTAATGAAAAACTGTTTTTT. Looking up the rest from reference TRBV27 and TRBJ1-4 gives the full variable domain: EAQVTQNPRYLITVTGKKLTVTCSQNMNHEYMSWYRQDPGLGLRQIYYSMNVEVTDKGDVPEGYKVSRKEKRNFPLILESPSPNQTSLYFCASSTSRDRGAANEKLFFGSGTQLSVL.

Details on this clonotype: The junction and the germline gene differ at one end; a read error may be behind it. J is TRBJ2-1 and V is TRBV20-1; 7 nucleotides align to TRBD2. Germline lookup yields CDR1 DFQATT and CDR2 SNEGSKA (reference sequence). There are 17 residues in the CDR3. The CDR3, as DNA: TGCTGTGCTAGAGATAAATCTAGCGGAGGCTCCTACAATGAGCAGTTCTTC. Translating gives CCARDKSSGGSYNEQFF.

The V gene is TRBV2, the J gene TRBJ1-1; no clear D. Germline values: CDR1 SNHLY, CDR2 FYNNEI. This CDR3 contains 14 residues. With 2 bases removed from V and 1 base from J, the gap between germline ends came to 8 bases. This CDR3 is CASSELGSNTEAFF. Written as DNA, the CDR3 is TGTGCCAGCAGTGAACTGGGGTCGAACACTGAAGCTTTCTTT.

CDR3 sequence: CSARVAGGPNEQFF. The CDR3 DNA is TGCAGTGCTAGAGTTGCGGGAGGACCCAATGAGCAGTTCTTC. The chain uses TRBV20-1 and TRBJ2-1; 8 nucleotides match TRBD2. This CDR3 is 14 amino acids long. V trimming: 1 base; J trimming: 6 bases; junction bases outside the gene matches: 5. Per germline, CDR1 DFQATT and CDR2 SNEGSKA (reference sequence).

The chain uses TRBV6-1 and TRBJ2-3; D is possibly TRBD2 (5 bases). CDR3 length: 13 residues. Germline CDR1 is MNHNS and CDR2 is SASEGT. V gave up 6 bases and J gave up 2 bases, with 9 bases separating them. This chain's CDR3 is CASSVRVTDTQYF. DNA for the CDR3: TGTGCCAGCAGCGTGCGGGTCACAGATACGCAGTATTTT.

This clonotype appeared a few times. The rearrangement uses TRBV20-1 and TRBJ2-7; TRBD1 matches at 12 bases. The CDR3 contains 15 residues. With 6 bases clipped from V and 5 bases from J, the junction kept 11 bases outside the gene matches. Germline lookup yields CDR1 DFQATT and CDR2 SNEGSKA (reference sequence). CDR3 amino acids: CSALGTGGFKDEQYF. The CDR3 bases are TGCAGTGCCCTGGGGACAGGGGGCTTTAAGGACGAGCAGTACTTC.

The J gene is TRBJ2-1, the V gene TRBV29-1, with a weak D call TRBD2 (5 bases). This CDR3 region has 13 residues. V lost 6 bases, J lost 9 bases, and 18 bases lay in between. CDR1 and CDR2 (germline): SQVTM, ANQGSEA. The CDR3 spells CSVNPSSRPEQFF. The DNA for the CDR3 is TGCAGCGTCAACCCTAGCAGTCGTCCTGAGCAGTTCTTC.

Here the CDR3 DNA reads TGTGCCAGCACAAAACAGATATCTGGGGCCAACGTCCTGACTTTC. Translated, it gives CASTKQISGANVLTF. The chain uses TRBV6-2 or TRBV6-3 and TRBJ2-6; D is unresolved. CDR1 and CDR2 from the germline V gene are MNHEY and SVGEGT. The CDR3 consists of 15 residues. Trimming took off 7 bases at V and 1 base at J, with 11 bases between the two ends.

This clonotype was counted only a few times. This sequence joins TRBV7-9 and TRBJ1-1; tentatively, D is TRBD1 (6 bases). V was pared by 8 bases and J by 1 base, with 14 bases between. This CDR3 comprises 14 residues. CDR1 SEHNR and CDR2 FQNEAQ come from the germline V gene (reference sequence). CDR3 region: CASLARGGNTEAFF. CDR3 nucleotide sequence: TGTGCCAGCTTAGCCAGGGGAGGGAACACTGAAGCTTTCTTT.

The V and J genes are TRBV28 and TRBJ2-3; D uncertain. Germline-derived CDR1 and CDR2 are MDHEN and SYDVKM. This CDR3 is built from 16 residues. V was pared by 5 bases and J by 4 bases, with 19 bases between. In DNA, the CDR3 is TGTGCCAGCAGTCCCCTTGGCGGCCTTCGCCCAGATACGCAGTATTTT. It translates to CASSPLGGLRPDTQYF.

V usage is TRBV7-3 and J usage is TRBJ1-5, with D possibly matching TRBD1 (5 bases). Looked up from germline, CDR1 is SGHTA and CDR2 is FQGTGA. V was clipped by 4 bases and J by 4 bases, with 14 bases between them. CDR3 size: 15 residues. The CDR3 protein is CASSSLRVKNQPQHF. As DNA, the CDR3 is TGTGCCAGCAGCTCCCTCAGGGTGAAAAATCAGCCCCAGCATTTT.

The sample holds one count of this clonotype. The chain links TRBV29-1 to TRBJ2-1; possible D gene TRBD1, 5 bases. The CDR3 has 13 amino acids. Germline CDR1 is SQVTM and CDR2 is ANQGSEA. The ends were cut back, 7 bases at V and 9 bases at J, with 19 bases in the middle. CDR3 protein: CSARQQALGEQFF. The CDR3 nucleotides read TGCAGCGCCCGGCAACAGGCCTTGGGTGAGCAGTTCTTC.

The chain is built from TRBV5-5 and TRBJ2-7; D is ambiguous. V lost 4 bases and J lost 3, with 5 bases in between. The CDR3 spans 11 residues. CDR1 SGHKS and CDR2 YYEKEE come from the germline V gene (reference sequence). CDR3 region: CASSMFYEQYF. In DNA, the CDR3 is TGTGCCAGCAGCATGTTCTACGAGCAGTACTTC.

This clonotype was counted many times. In DNA form, the CDR3 reads TGCAGTGCTAGCGATCCGGGACAGCCGCATGGGGGCTACACCTTC. Protein sequence: CSASDPGQPHGGYTF. This chain links TRBV20-1 with TRBJ1-2; 7 nucleotides agree with TRBD1. Germline trimming cut 3 bases from V and 8 bases from J; bases unmatched to any gene: 15. This CDR3 is built from 15 residues. Per germline, CDR1 DFQATT and CDR2 SNEGSKA (reference sequence).

CDR3 in amino acids: CAISEPGATYEQYF. CDR3 DNA sequence: TGTGCCATCAGTGAGCCAGGAGCAACTTACGAGCAGTACTTC. The V call is TRBV10-3, the J call TRBJ2-7; D unresolved. Germline CDR1 is ENHRY and CDR2 is SYGVKD. The CDR3 runs 14 residues. V shed 2 bases and J shed 4 bases, with 12 bases lying between them.

The V and J genes are TRBV18 and TRBJ2-2; D is uncertain. CDR3 length: 14 residues. The germline V gene encodes CDR1 KGHSH and CDR2 LQKENI. V lost 0 bases and J lost 6, with 8 bases in between. CDR3 amino acids: CASSPPGRSGELFF. DNA of the CDR3: TGTGCCAGCTCACCACCAGGAAGGTCCGGGGAGCTGTTTTTT.

This rearrangement joins TRBV5-4 to TRBJ2-7, with 9 nucleotides matching TRBD2. CDR1 is SGHNT, CDR2 YYREEE, per germline (reference sequence). V gave up 1 base and J gave up 1 base; unmatched junction bases: 27. The CDR3 sequence is 23 residues long. The chain's CDR3 is CASSLRLRTIAGEQTRNSYEQYF. The CDR3 DNA sequence: TGTGCCAGCAGCTTGCGGCTCCGGACGATAGCGGGGGAACAAACAAGGAATTCCTACGAGCAGTACTTC.

The chain links TRBV12-3 or TRBV12-4 to TRBJ1-2; D not certain. The length of the CDR3 is 15 residues. Deletions cut 2 bases from V and 8 bases from J, with 18 bases between. The CDR3, as DNA: TGTGCCAGCAGTTTATCTTTCGGGGTCAGTAGGGGCTACACCTTC. Translation: CASSLSFGVSRGYTF.

V gene TRBV10-2 combines with J gene TRBJ1-5, with D unclear. V was cut by 6 bases and J by 4 bases, with 13 bases left in between. Germline V gene lookup returns CDR1 WSHSY and CDR2 SAAADI. The CDR3 contains 14 residues. The CDR3 DNA follows: TGCGCCAGCAGCGCTGATAGTATTAATCAGCCCCAGCATTTT. It is translated as CASSADSINQPQHF.